The 3 T cell receptor beta chains below were found in one sample sequenced in a study of beta chain features in type 1 diabetes. Sequencing targeted expressed TCRB transcripts, as all isolated RNA had been reverse transcribed. The data were produced by immunoSEQ multiplex PCR, yet TCRdb's version contains in-frame clones alone and is incomplete. This sample has roughly 450,000 clones, with about an eighth found just once. The sample was naive CD4+ T cells from blood. Receptors were obtained from a woman between 18 and 30 years old in good health.

In DNA form, the CDR3 reads TGCGCCAGCAGCACCCGGAGACAGGGGGCGCCCGGGGAGCTGTTTTTT. Translating gives CASSTRRQGAPGELFF. V and J are TRBV4-1 and TRBJ2-2; TRBD1 aligns across 10 bases. The germline CDR1 and CDR2 sequences are MGHRA and YSYEKL. CDR3 length equals 16 residues. V shed 5 bases and J 6 bases; nucleotides not matched to a gene: 9.

This chain connects TRBV7-9 to TRBJ2-2; no clear D gene. Trimming removed 1 base at V and 4 bases at J, with 7 bases between. This CDR3 spans 14 amino acids. Germline V CDR1 and CDR2: SEHNR, FQNEAQ (reference sequence). The CDR3, as DNA: TGTGCCAGCAGCTTAGAGGCAACCACCGGGGAGCTGTTTTTT. Its protein is CASSLEATTGELFF.

This clone was seen a few times. This rearrangement joins TRBV20-1 to TRBJ1-2; D uncertain. Per germline, CDR1 DFQATT and CDR2 SNEGSKA (reference sequence). V gave up 6 bases and J gave up 8 bases, with 7 bases separating them. This CDR3 is built from 9 residues. CDR3: CSASRGYTF. Here the CDR3 DNA reads TGCAGTGCGTCCAGGGGCTACACCTTC.